This passage covers 3 T cell receptor beta chains from one sample sequenced in a study of T-cell reconstitution after alpha-beta-depleted transplantation in children. As it was prepared, the TCRbeta library received unique molecular identifiers. TCRdb reanalysed the PCR reads using MiXCR and keeps one entry per CDR3 protein. Counted here are 600,000 to 800,000 distinct CDR3 sequences, over 10% occurring once; the ten biggest clones make up 0.79%. The source was PBMCs, collected before TCRalphabeta/CD19-depleted stem cell transplant. The source is a girl aged 2 to 9 with congenital amegakaryocytic thrombocytopenia, due to receive a stem cell transplant.

The chain employs TRBV28 and TRBJ1-4; D is undetermined. V lost 6 bases to trimming and J lost 10 bases, with 21 bases between them. The CDR3 spans 15 residues. Germline CDR1 is MDHEN and CDR2 is SYDVKM. The CDR3 is CASRSSGERVGKLFF. CDR3 nucleotide sequence: TGTGCCAGCAGATCCTCCGGGGAAAGGGTGGGAAAACTGTTTTTT.

This clonotype was observed a single time. The chain uses TRBV3-1 and TRBJ2-5; no definite D call. This CDR3 comprises 17 residues. CDR1 LGHDT and CDR2 YNNKEL come from the germline V gene (reference sequence). V lost 0 bases and J lost 3, with 17 bases in between. Written as DNA, the CDR3 is TGTGCCAGCAGCCAAGACGGGCGGAGTTTAGTAGAAGAGACCCAGTACTTC. Protein: CASSQDGRSLVEETQYF.

This clonotype has a single count. One base away lies a much larger clone, so this may be a sequencing read error. This sequence joins TRBV5-1 and TRBJ1-3; D is perhaps TRBD1 (5 bases). This CDR3 has 16 amino acids. CDR1 SGHRS and CDR2 YFSETQ come from the germline V gene. CDR3 protein: CASSLETRDSGNTIHF. In nucleotides, the CDR3 is TGCGCCAGCAGCTTGGAGACCAGGGATTCTGGAAACACCATACATTTT.